This T cell receptor (beta chain) stems from a study of human T cells and chemical hapten exposure. This clonotype was recorded a few times. Via MiXCR, TCRdb re-called the RACE reads, giving one row per CDR3 protein. The table records more than 150,000 distinct CDR3 sequences, 25% to 30% of them present only once. Noted time point: pre-sensitization, week 0. Treatment given: therapeutic diphenylcyclopropenone sensitization with weekly scalp DPC. Here the sequenced sample was whole blood, taken in connection with sensitization to the hapten diphenylcyclopropenone (DPC). This clonotype was obtained from a woman younger than 45 with alopecia areata. Some clones in this sample may be carry-over from other donors' samples.

CDR3 residues: CATSRDRMQREQYF. CDR3 DNA: TGTGCCACCAGCAGAGATCGGATGCAGCGGGAGCAGTACTTC. The gene calls are TRBV15 and TRBJ2-7; maybe TRBD2 (5 bases). Trimming removed 0 bases at V and 7 bases at J, with 13 bases between. Germline loops: CDR1 LNHNV, CDR2 YYDKDF (reference sequence). The CDR3 extends over 14 amino acids.